These 5 T cell receptor beta chains were sequenced from one sample in a study of identical twins. MiXCR, run by TCRdb on the 5' RACE reads, gives a single entry per CDR3 protein. The sample holds around 250,000 distinct CDR3 sequences; 5.5% to 7% are singletons and the top ten take roughly 3.9%. The same specimen was also included in a second study, on yellow fever vaccine responses in identical twins.

Sequencing was done on a sample of memory (CD45RO+) T cells sorted from blood. These receptors were collected from a woman aged 18-30 years in good health.

The chain uses TRBV6-5 and TRBJ2-7, with 7 bases aligning to TRBD1. Trimming took 4 bases from V and 4 from J; bases not matched to a gene: 7. Germline loops: CDR1 MNHEY, CDR2 SVGAGI. This CDR3 is 14 amino acids long. The CDR3 is CASSSPGQPYEQYV. The CDR3 nucleotides read TGTGCCAGCAGTTCACCGGGACAGCCTTACGAGCAGTACGTC.

Many counts were recorded for this clonotype. The chain has TRBV12-3 or TRBV12-4 and TRBJ1-2; a weak D match, TRBD1 (6 bases). V was clipped by 6 bases and J by 1 base, with 12 bases between them. This CDR3 spans 14 amino acids. CDR3 amino acids: CASSGGTSNYGYTF. CDR3 sequence (DNA): TGTGCCAGCAGCGGTGGGACAAGTAACTATGGCTACACCTTC.

The chain employs TRBV28 and TRBJ2-3; 7 bases map to TRBD2. CDR1 is MDHEN and CDR2 is SYDVKM in the germline V gene. V trimming: 5 bases; J trimming: 0 bases; junction bases outside the gene matches: 17. This CDR3 contains 19 residues. The CDR3 here is CASSINGLLAETSTDTQYF. The CDR3 DNA sequence: TGTGCCAGCAGTATAAATGGTTTGCTAGCGGAAACTAGCACAGATACGCAGTATTTT.

There are many counts of this clonotype. The rearrangement joins TRBV6-1 to TRBJ2-3; D not certain. The CDR3 totals 14 residues. V shed 6 bases and J shed 0 bases, with 10 bases lying between them. The germline gives CDR1 MNHNS, CDR2 SASEGT. DNA for the CDR3: TGTGCCAGCAGCCGTTCTCGTAGCACAGATACGCAGTATTTT. Protein sequence: CASSRSRSTDTQYF.

The rearrangement joins TRBV6-2 or TRBV6-3 to TRBJ2-3; the match to TRBD2 covers 13 bases. The length of the CDR3 is 17 residues. Germline loops: CDR1 MNHEY, CDR2 SVGEGT. V lost 0 bases to trimming and J lost 5 bases; unmatched junction nucleotides: 5. The CDR3 loop is CASSYSPLAGGVDTQYF. The CDR3 DNA reads as TGTGCCAGCAGTTACTCCCCACTAGCGGGGGGGGTAGATACGCAGTATTTT.